These 20 T cell receptor beta chains came from one sample sequenced in a study of PD-L1 blockade in urothelial cancer. Produced via immunoSEQ multiplex PCR; TCRdb's table is partial and in-frame only. Among 30,000 to 40,000 clones, approximately 34% were seen once, and the ten largest hold approximately 9%. Here the sequenced sample was tumor tissue, taken before atezolizumab (anti-PD-L1) treatment. The receptors stem from a man between 60 and 70 years old with urothelial cancer.

In this sample, this clone turned up many times. V usage is TRBV6-8 and J usage is TRBJ1-5, with D unresolved. Germline CDR1 and CDR2: MNHGY and SAAAGT. The CDR3 is 13 amino acids. The V and J ends lost 11 bases and 3 bases respectively, with 14 bases between them. For the CDR3, the DNA is TGTGCCTCAAGGAATTCTTTCAATCAGCCCCAGCATTTT. Protein: CASRNSFNQPQHF.

The chain has TRBV19 and TRBJ1-1, with a weak D call TRBD1 (5 bases). Germline V gene data show CDR1 as LNHDA and CDR2 as SQIVND (reference sequence). V was clipped by 9 bases and J by 0 bases, with 17 bases between them. CDR3 length equals 15 residues. The CDR3 protein is CASGAFGLMNTEAFF. CDR3 DNA sequence: TGTGCCAGCGGGGCTTTTGGGCTCATGAACACTGAAGCTTTCTTT.

This clone was detected a few times. The chain combines TRBV6-8 with TRBJ1-5; TRBD1 might be the D (6 bases). The germline V gene encodes CDR1 MNHGY and CDR2 SAAAGT. This CDR3 spans 15 amino acids. V was trimmed by 6 bases and J by 5 bases, leaving 17 bases between them. In nucleotides, the CDR3 is TGTGCCAGCAGACCAACCGGGACAAATGATCAGCCCCAGCATTTT. This codes for CASRPTGTNDQPQHF.

The chain joins TRBV11-3 to TRBJ2-6; 7 bases match TRBD2. The V gene end was trimmed by 5 bases and the J gene end by 0 bases; junction bases not matched to a gene: 16. CDR3 size: 20 residues. CDR1 and CDR2 from the germline V gene are SGHNT and YENEEA. This CDR3 reads CASSQILSSAGISGANVLTF. CDR3 DNA sequence: TGTGCCAGCAGCCAAATTCTCTCCTCAGCGGGGATCTCTGGGGCCAACGTCCTGACTTTC.

This clone has just a few counts. This chain links TRBV19 with TRBJ2-5; 12 positions match TRBD1. Germline loops: CDR1 LNHDA, CDR2 SQIVND (reference sequence). This CDR3 has 17 residues. V was clipped by 9 bases and J by 5 bases; unmatched bases: 16. The CDR3 here is CASGPRGGQGATETQYF. CDR3 DNA: TGTGCCAGCGGACCTAGGGGGGGACAGGGGGCAACGGAGACCCAGTACTTC.

This clone was detected many times. The chain uses TRBV7-1 and TRBJ1-1, with D perhaps TRBD1 (5 bases). TRBV7-1 is classed as an ORF, of uncertain function. V lost 3 bases, J lost 2 bases, and 7 bases lay in between. The CDR3 totals 13 residues. The CDR3 sequence is CASSSGPNTEAFF. The CDR3 nucleotides are TGTGCCAGCAGCTCGGGGCCCAACACTGAAGCTTTCTTT.

The J gene is TRBJ1-3, the V gene TRBV5-1; D is ambiguous. The CDR3 sequence is 15 residues long. Trimming removed 3 bases from V and 4 bases from J, with 14 bases in between. Germline V gives CDR1 SGHRS, CDR2 YFSETQ. The CDR3 sequence: CASSYSNDPGNTIYF. The CDR3, as DNA: TGCGCCAGCAGCTACAGTAATGATCCGGGAAACACCATATATTTT.

This clone was observed a handful of times. The J gene is TRBJ2-5, the V gene TRBV1; TRBD1, the table's D call, was not compared with the DNA. TRBV1 is tagged as a pseudogene. This CDR3 is built from 16 residues. The CDR3 region is CASSQDLYRGQETQYF. CDR3 sequence (DNA): TGCGCCAGCAGCCAAGATCTGTACAGGGGGCAAGAGACCCAGTACTTC.

In this sample, this clone turned up many times. The chain couples TRBV11-3 to TRBJ2-3, with 8 positions matching TRBD2. The CDR3 sequence is 15 residues long. With 5 bases clipped from V and 5 bases from J, the junction kept 9 bases outside the gene matches. Germline assignment: CDR1 SGHNT and CDR2 YENEEA. CDR3 sequence reads: CASSTPGLAEDTQYF. In DNA form, the CDR3 reads TGTGCCAGCAGCACCCCTGGACTAGCCGAAGATACGCAGTATTTT.

This clone was seen more than once but under ten times. The chain combines TRBV7-7 with TRBJ1-4, with TRBD1 matching 8 bases. The CDR3 consists of 14 residues. CDR1 is SSHAT, CDR2 FNYEAQ, per germline (reference sequence). The V segment lost 4 bases and the J segment 5 bases; nucleotides outside the gene matches: 3. The CDR3 region is CASSSGQVNEKLFF. The DNA of the CDR3 is TGTGCCAGCAGCTCGGGACAGGTCAATGAAAAACTGTTTTTT.

On this clone: At one of its ends the junction is not consistent with the germline gene, which may arise from a read error. The CDR3 sequence: CAISWDQGNTIYF. DNA of the CDR3: TGTGCCATCAGTTGGGACCAAGGAAACACCATATATTTT. The genes are TRBV6-8 and TRBJ1-3, with D maybe TRBD1 (5 bases). Looked up from germline, CDR1 is MNHGY and CDR2 is SAAAGT. CDR3 length: 13 amino acids.

In this sample, this clone turned up a few times. The chain is built from TRBV19 and TRBJ2-4; 7 positions match TRBD1. Germline trimming cut 3 bases from V and 3 bases from J; bases unmatched to any gene: 14. The CDR3 loop spans 18 amino acids. CDR1 is LNHDA, CDR2 SQIVND, per germline (reference sequence). As DNA, the CDR3 is TGTGCCAGTAGTATGGGGTTTCGAGTCAGGGGGAACAAAAACATTCAGTACTTC. It yields the protein CASSMGFRVRGNKNIQYF.

V and J are TRBV30 and TRBJ1-2; D is uncertain. Germline CDR1 is GTSNPN and CDR2 is SVGIG (reference sequence). V was cut by 1 base and J by 0 bases, with 9 bases left in between. The CDR3 runs 14 residues. The CDR3 sequence is CAWSESQANYGYTF. As DNA, the CDR3 is TGTGCCTGGAGTGAGTCCCAGGCTAACTATGGCTACACCTTC.

This chain uses TRBV11-3 with TRBJ2-7, with TRBD2 matching 9 bases. V shed 5 bases, J shed 7 bases, and the junction held 12 bases outside the gene matches. This CDR3 region has 15 residues. Germline CDR1 is SGHNT and CDR2 is YENEEA. The CDR3 nucleotides are TGTGCCAGCAGCCCGGGGGGGCTAGCGGGGAGTGAGCAGTACTTC. It yields the protein CASSPGGLAGSEQYF.

V is TRBV23-1 and J is TRBJ2-7, with TRBD2 matching 8 bases. TRBV23-1 is an ORF, with its function uncertain. The CDR3 consists of 15 residues. The trim removed 3 bases at V and 2 bases at J, leaving 6 bases unmatched. The CDR3 nucleotides are TGCGCCAGCAGTCAGCAACTAGCGGAGACCTACGAGCAGTACTTC. Translating it yields CASSQQLAETYEQYF.

This clone was picked up a small number of times. The chain combines TRBV1 with TRBJ1-1; the listed D gene, TRBD1, was not tested against the DNA. TRBV1 is described as a pseudogene. This CDR3 has 16 residues. CDR3 residues: CASSQAAGSTGTEAFF. CDR3 sequence (DNA): TGCGCCAGCAGCCAAGCTGCAGGGTCGACCGGGACTGAAGCTTTCTTT.

By sample fraction, this clone is medium-sized. This chain links TRBV4-1 with TRBJ1-1; no clear D gene. Germline-derived CDR1 and CDR2 are MGHRA and YSYEKL. V dropped 3 bases and J dropped 10 bases, with 12 bases sitting between them. This CDR3 spans 12 amino acids. The CDR3 DNA reads TGCGCCAGCAGCCATCCTCCGCAACCAGCTTTCTTT. It yields the protein CASSHPPQPAFF.

The chain recombines TRBV15 with TRBJ2-5; 7 bases fit TRBD1. Germline V gene sequence: CDR1 LNHNV, CDR2 YYDKDF (reference sequence). This CDR3 contains 15 residues. The trim removed 1 base at V and 5 bases at J, leaving 7 bases unmatched. The CDR3 protein is CATSRATGVLETQYF. The CDR3 DNA follows: TGTGCCACCAGCAGAGCCACAGGGGTTCTCGAGACCCAGTACTTC.

This clone has only a few counts. This chain uses TRBV9 with TRBJ1-2; D perhaps matches TRBD1 (5 bases). Germline V gene sequence: CDR1 SGDLS, CDR2 YYNGEE. Trimming pared 3 bases from V and 4 bases from J, leaving 13 bases between. The CDR3 has 14 residues. The CDR3 region has the DNA TGTGCCAGCAGCGCCATGACAGAACTCTATGGCTACACCTTC. Protein: CASSAMTELYGYTF.

The chain has TRBV5-1 and TRBJ2-1, with 9 nucleotides matching TRBD2. Germline V CDR1 and CDR2: SGHRS, YFSETQ. The V gene end was trimmed by 4 bases and the J gene end by 9 bases; junction bases not matched to a gene: 11. The CDR3 length is 15 residues. The CDR3 DNA is TGCGCCAGCAGCATTTACAAAGGGACTAGCAGTGAGCAGTTCTTC. This encodes CASSIYKGTSSEQFF.